This record looks at one T cell receptor beta chain sequence and its context. Then a second PCR, running roughly 7 to 11 cycles, was carried out with a sample-barcoded 5' primer and a J-beta primer mix. The template-switch adaptor was a 5' adaptor with 12 random nucleotides. It tagged each cDNA molecule. TCRdb fed the 5' RACE reads into MiXCR, producing one record per CDR3 protein. The data contain approximately 820,000 distinct CDR3 sequences, around 42% of them singletons. This sample was taken from a study of blood T cells in healthy people across ages. CDR1 LGHNT and CDR2 FRNRAP come from the germline V gene. V was pared by 6 bases and J by 5 bases, with 5 bases between. The CDR3 is 11 residues long.

The V gene is TRBV12-5, the J gene TRBJ1-5; D uncertain. Sequencing used blood. The sequence was collected from a man in his 60s in good health. DNA of the CDR3: TGTGCTAGTGGCATGGATCAGCCCCAGCATTTT. Translating it yields CASGMDQPQHF.